The next 3 T cell receptor beta chains were all read from a single sample in a study of T-cell memory formation after mild COVID-19 (dated by TCRdb to 2020 to 2022). The protocol used for the library was 5' RACE. Sequencing relied on an Illumina NovaSeq 6000. The public reads were reprocessed in TCRdb via fastp at Q25 and MiXCR, keeping in-frame beta chains. Every entry covers one CDR3 protein and lists the most common genes and DNA from its rows. For this sample the table gives hundreds of thousands of distinct CDR3 sequences, of which 25% to 30% were detected only once. The ten most abundant clones make up roughly 12% of the sample. The sequencing sample was made of PBMCs or a T cell subset sorted from them (not recorded which). Receptors originate from an adult woman who had mild COVID-19 (a few samples of this study predate the infection). The sample titles of this study are shuffled in the database, so cell type and time point are left out; the donor was told from shared clones.

This clonotype was counted a few times. The chain links TRBV20-1 to TRBJ1-6; possible D gene TRBD1, 6 bases. Deletions cut 0 bases from V and 4 bases from J, with 13 bases between. The CDR3 runs to 16 residues. From germline, CDR1 is DFQATT and CDR2 SNEGSKA (reference sequence). The CDR3 coding sequence is TGCAGTGCTAGAGATCCCCGGGACACATATAATTCACCCCTCCACTTT. Translating it yields CSARDPRDTYNSPLHF.

The chain links TRBV6-6 to TRBJ2-3, with TRBD1 identical over 8 bases. The CDR3 is 15 amino acids. Germline lookup yields CDR1 MNHNY and CDR2 SVGAGI (reference sequence). The V gene end was trimmed by 4 bases and the J gene end by 2 bases; junction bases not matched to a gene: 5. The CDR3 is CASSSQGADTDTQYF. The CDR3 DNA sequence: TGTGCCAGCAGTTCTCAGGGGGCCGACACAGATACGCAGTATTTT.

This clonotype has just a few counts. V usage is TRBV7-3 and J usage is TRBJ2-1; 10 bases are a match to TRBD2. CDR3 length: 18 amino acids. Germline CDR1 and CDR2: SGHTA and FQGTGA. The V gene end was trimmed by 2 bases and the J gene end by 5 bases; junction bases not matched to a gene: 12. This chain's CDR3 is CASSLGEGLAGADNEQFF. In nucleotides, the CDR3 is TGTGCCAGCAGCTTAGGTGAGGGGCTAGCGGGAGCCGACAATGAGCAGTTCTTC.